This entry lists 18 T cell receptor beta chains sequenced from one sample in a study of T cells expressing NK-cell markers. After re-calling the 5' RACE reads, TCRdb lists one entry per CDR3 protein, DNA absent. The sample features approximately 170,000 distinct CDR3 sequences, with about 19% in its top ten. Material for sequencing was blood T cells: a sorted CD56 or NKG2C T cell subset, CD4+ or CD8+ T cells, or bulk PBMC T cells (not recorded which). These receptors were collected from a man aged 18-75 years in good health.

The chain recombines TRBV13 with TRBJ2-7; the D call of TRBD1 rests on TCRdb alone, since no DNA is present to check it. The CDR3 contains 16 residues. CDR1 is PRHDT and CDR2 is FYEKMQ in the germline V gene (reference sequence). CDR3 residues: CASSEEAGTGFHEQYF.

This chain joins TRBV5-6 and TRBJ1-2; TCRdb designates TRBD1, a call that cannot be tested without DNA. Germline V gene data show CDR1 as SGHDT and CDR2 as YYEEEE. The CDR3 has 15 residues. Here the CDR3 reads CASSPGTEANYGYTF.

The chain uses TRBV5-5 and TRBJ2-2. Germline CDR1 is SGHKS and CDR2 is YYEKEE (reference sequence). This CDR3 is built from 17 residues. CDR3 sequence reads: CASSPTVGRVNTGELFF. Supplemented by reference TRBV5-5 and TRBJ2-2, the full variable domain reads DAGVTQSPTHLIKTRGQQVTLRCSPISGHKSVSWYQQVLGQGPQFIFQYYEKEERGRGNFPDRFSARQFPNYSSELNVNALLLGDSALYLCASSPTVGRVNTGELFFGEGSRLTVL.

The chain employs TRBV7-8 and TRBJ1-5; no DNA is available, so the TRBD1 call from TCRdb remains unchecked. Looked up from germline, CDR1 is SGHVS and CDR2 is FQNEAQ. The CDR3 is made up of 15 amino acids. This chain's CDR3 is CASSPRTGKNQPQHF.

The chain employs TRBV7-6 and TRBJ2-3; TCRdb indicates TRBD2, and absent DNA this call remains unverified. Germline-derived CDR1 and CDR2 are SGHVS and FNYEAQ. The CDR3 has 18 amino acids. Here the CDR3 reads CASSLIATSDSTGDTQYF.

The chain employs TRBV20-1 and TRBJ1-5; lacking DNA, the TRBD1 call made by TCRdb goes unchecked. The CDR3 is made up of 13 amino acids. Germline V gene data show CDR1 as DFQATT and CDR2 as SNEGSKA (reference sequence). CDR3 amino acids: CSAPGPFNQPQHF.

The V call is TRBV5-1, the J call TRBJ2-1. This CDR3 spans 12 amino acids. CDR1 SGHRS and CDR2 YFSETQ come from the germline V gene. CDR3 loop: CASSYNNDEQFF.

The chain recombines TRBV20-1 with TRBJ2-7; TCRdb's D call, TRBD2, is unchecked because there is no DNA. In germline, CDR1 is DFQATT, CDR2 SNEGSKA (reference sequence). The CDR3 length is 13 residues. The CDR3 reads CSAEGLQSYEQYF.

The gene calls are TRBV7-9 and TRBJ2-7; as DNA is missing, the TRBD1 call by TCRdb cannot be tested. CDR3 length equals 14 residues. Germline V gene sequence: CDR1 SEHNR, CDR2 FQNEAQ (reference sequence). The CDR3: CASSLGGQGYEQYF.

The CDR3 is CASSWDPFNTGELFF. The rearrangement joins TRBV6-5 to TRBJ2-2. CDR1 is MNHEY and CDR2 is SVGAGI in the germline V gene. CDR3 size: 15 residues.

The chain employs TRBV24-1 and TRBJ2-3. CDR3 size: 14 residues. Germline loops: CDR1 KGHDR, CDR2 SFDVKD. CDR3 residues: CATSDLALTDTQYF.

J is TRBJ2-1 and V is TRBV24-1. Germline assignment: CDR1 KGHDR and CDR2 SFDVKD. This CDR3 is 13 amino acids long. The CDR3 reads CATSSGRYNEQFF.

This chain connects TRBV29-1 to TRBJ2-5. This CDR3 has 15 amino acids. Germline V lookup: CDR1 SQVTM, CDR2 ANQGSEA. The CDR3 protein is CSVDGISPTQETQYF.

The chain uses TRBV2 and TRBJ1-6; the D call from TCRdb, TRBD1, cannot be confirmed without DNA. Germline V gene data show CDR1 as SNHLY and CDR2 as FYNNEI. The CDR3 is 16 residues long. This CDR3 is CASSEPNGQLNSPLHF.

V is TRBV20-1 and J is TRBJ1-2. Germline loops: CDR1 DFQATT, CDR2 SNEGSKA (reference sequence). The CDR3 extends over 15 amino acids. CDR3: CSAISRVTGNYGYTF.

The chain carries TRBV6-5 and TRBJ2-3; TCRdb selects TRBD1, and the lack of DNA leaves this call unchecked. The CDR3 loop spans 17 amino acids. The V gene's germline CDR1 is MNHEY and CDR2 SVGAGI. CDR3 loop: CASSYAPNTLGTDTQYF.

V is TRBV7-2 and J is TRBJ1-4. The CDR3 is made up of 15 amino acids. Germline V CDR1 and CDR2: SGHTA, FQGNSA. This CDR3 is CASSLVGHVNEKLFF.

V gene TRBV29-1 combines with J gene TRBJ2-2; TCRdb's D call of TRBD1 is untestable without DNA. The CDR3 contains 13 residues. The V gene's germline CDR1 is SQVTM and CDR2 ANQGSEA. The chain's CDR3 is CSVGRGDTGELFF.